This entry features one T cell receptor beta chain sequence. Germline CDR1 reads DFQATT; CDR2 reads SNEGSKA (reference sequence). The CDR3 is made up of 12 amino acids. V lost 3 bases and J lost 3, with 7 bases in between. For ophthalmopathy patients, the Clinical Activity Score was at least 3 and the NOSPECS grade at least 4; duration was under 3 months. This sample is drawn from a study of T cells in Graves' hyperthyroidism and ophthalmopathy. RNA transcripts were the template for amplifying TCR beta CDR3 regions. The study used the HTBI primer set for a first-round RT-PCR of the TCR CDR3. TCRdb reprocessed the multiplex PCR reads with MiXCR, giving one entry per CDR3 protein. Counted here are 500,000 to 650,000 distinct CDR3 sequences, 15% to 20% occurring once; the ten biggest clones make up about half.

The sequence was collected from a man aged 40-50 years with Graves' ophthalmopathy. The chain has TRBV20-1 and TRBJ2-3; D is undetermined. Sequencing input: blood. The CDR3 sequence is CSARGRTDTQYF. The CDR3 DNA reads TGCAGTGCTAGGGGTAGAACAGATACGCAGTATTTT.